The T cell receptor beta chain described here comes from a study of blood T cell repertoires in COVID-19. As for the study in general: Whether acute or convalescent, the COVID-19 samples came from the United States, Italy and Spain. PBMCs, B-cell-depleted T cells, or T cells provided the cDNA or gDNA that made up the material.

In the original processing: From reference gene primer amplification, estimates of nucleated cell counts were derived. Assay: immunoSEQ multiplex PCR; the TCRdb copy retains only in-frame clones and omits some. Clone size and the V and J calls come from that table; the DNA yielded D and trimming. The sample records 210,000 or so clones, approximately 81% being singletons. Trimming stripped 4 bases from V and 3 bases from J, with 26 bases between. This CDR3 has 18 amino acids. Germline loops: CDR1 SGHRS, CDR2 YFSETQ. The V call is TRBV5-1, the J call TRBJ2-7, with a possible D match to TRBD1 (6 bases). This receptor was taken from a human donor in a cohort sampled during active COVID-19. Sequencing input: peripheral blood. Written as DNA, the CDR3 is TGCGCCAGCAGCCCAACACGGCAGGGGTCGAGTAGCCGCTACGAGCAGTACTTC. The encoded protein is CASSPTRQGSSSRYEQYF.